The clone carrying this TCR beta chain was found once. Its antigen is unknown. Treatment noted: roughly 18 received Ad26.COV2.S at low or high dose, single or two shots; roughly 5 received placebo; per-sample allocation not given. Sample collection was performed on day 63 after the first vaccine or placebo injection. The data originate from a study of Ad26.COV2.S vaccination and SARS-CoV-2 variants. Notes on the study in general: Possibly, TCR breadth and depth analyses underestimated total T cell responses.

Clones were read by immunoSEQ multiplex PCR, and TCRdb kept only the in-frame ones, dropping some. The sample has about 400,000 clones, 89% seen once; the top ten hold 1.9%. With V trimmed by 0 bases and J by 6 bases, 8 bases remained unmatched. There are 17 residues in the CDR3. Germline V gene sequence: CDR1 SGHRS, CDR2 YFSETQ. This receptor was identified in a person between 18 and 59 years old who received the Ad26.COV2.S COVID-19 vaccine or a placebo. V is TRBV5-1 and J is TRBJ2-7, with TRBD2 identical over 14 bases. Sequenced here: peripheral blood, sampled in a trial of Ad26.COV2.S vaccine versus placebo. The CDR3 DNA is TGCGCCAGCAGCTTGGGACTAGCGGGAGGGAGGGGGTCCGAGCAGTACTTC. This codes for CASSLGLAGGRGSEQYF.